These 28 T cell receptor beta chains originate from one sample sequenced in a study of cytomegalovirus exposure and HLA in healthy donors. Assay used: immunoSEQ multiplex PCR; TCRdb lists only in-frame clones, some missing. The top ten clones hold roughly 4.3% of a sample with over 120,000 clones, roughly 87% of them seen once. The sequencing input was PBMCs. These receptors were taken from a man aged 18 to 30 in good health and CMV-seropositive.

The CDR3 DNA reads as TGTGCCAGCAGTGACCTCGGGGGTCTCTACCTCAAAAACATTCAGTACTTC. This gives the protein CASSDLGGLYLKNIQYF. The rearrangement joins TRBV2 to TRBJ2-4; D is possibly TRBD2 (6 bases). The CDR3 is made up of 17 amino acids. V gave up 3 bases and J gave up 3 bases, with 18 bases separating them. Per the germline V gene, CDR1 is SNHLY and CDR2 is FYNNEI.

CDR3 region: CAISEGGGYGYTF. CDR3 bases: TGTGCCATCAGTGAGGGGGGAGGTTATGGCTACACCTTC. The genes are TRBV10-3 and TRBJ1-2; perhaps TRBD1 as D (5 bases). Germline CDR1 and CDR2: ENHRY and SYGVKD. V lost 2 bases and J lost 5, with 9 bases in between. The CDR3 is 13 residues long.

The chain has TRBV6-5 and TRBJ2-1, with TRBD1 matching 8 bases. V shed 6 bases, J shed 5 bases, and the junction held 9 bases outside the gene matches. There are 15 residues in the CDR3. Per germline, CDR1 MNHEY and CDR2 SVGAGI. The CDR3 bases are TGTGCCAGCAGGGTCGACAGGGGCCGGGACAATGAGCAGTTCTTC. It codes for CASRVDRGRDNEQFF.

This clone showed up just once. The CDR3 is CASTMTSEGNEQFF. The CDR3 DNA follows: TGTGCCAGCACCATGACTAGCGAGGGCAATGAGCAGTTCTTC. The chain links TRBV6-4 to TRBJ2-1; 8 positions agree with TRBD2. The CDR3 runs to 14 residues. With V trimmed by 7 bases and J by 6 bases, 8 bases remained unmatched. Germline V gene data show CDR1 as MRHNA and CDR2 as SNTAGT.

In DNA, the CDR3 is TGTGCCAGCAGCTCCGGACAGGGCAATCAGCCCCAGCATTTT. The encoded protein is CASSSGQGNQPQHF. The rearrangement links TRBV11-2 to TRBJ1-5; 7 bases are shared with TRBD1. The V gene's germline CDR1 is SGHAT and CDR2 FQNNGV. V was pared by 4 bases and J by 2 bases, with 2 bases of the junction left unmatched. The CDR3 is 14 amino acids.

V is TRBV28 and J is TRBJ1-5, with D tentatively TRBD1 (6 bases). Trimming pared 8 bases from V and 5 bases from J, leaving 19 bases between. Germline values: CDR1 MDHEN, CDR2 SYDVKM. The CDR3 consists of 15 residues. CDR3 sequence reads: CASEGGGGKDQPQHF. The CDR3 nucleotides are TGTGCCAGCGAAGGGGGTGGGGGCAAGGATCAGCCCCAGCATTTT. Full variable domain (remainder filled in from reference TRBV28 and TRBJ1-5): DVKVTQSSRYLVKRTGEKVFLECVQDMDHENMFWYRQDPGLGLRLIYFSYDVKMKEKGDIPEGYSVSREKKERFSLILESASTNQTSMYLCASEGGGGKDQPQHFGDGTRLSIL.

The chain couples TRBV11-2 to TRBJ1-5; no clear D gene. The V gene lost 6 bases and the J gene lost 9 bases, with 15 bases spanning the gap. Germline V gene lookup returns CDR1 SGHAT and CDR2 FQNNGV. CDR3 length: 13 residues. The CDR3 bases are TGTGCCAGCAGTAAGCGGCTATTGGGGCCCCAGCATTTT. Translating it yields CASSKRLLGPQHF.

This chain uses TRBV7-2 with TRBJ2-3, with unresolved D. The CDR3 spans 12 residues. Germline CDR1 SGHTA, CDR2 FQGNSA. The germline V and J ends were trimmed by 4 bases and 2 bases, with 4 bases remaining between them. The DNA for the CDR3 is TGTGCCAGCAGCTGGGCCACAGATACGCAGTATTTT. Its protein is CASSWATDTQYF.

V gene TRBV19 combines with J gene TRBJ1-1, with D hard to call. The ends were cut back, 3 bases at V and 6 bases at J, with 17 bases in the middle. The CDR3 is made up of 15 amino acids. CDR1 is LNHDA and CDR2 is SQIVND in the germline V gene (reference sequence). The CDR3 bases are TGTGCCAGTAGTATCCAGGCTCAAATTGTCGCTGAAGCTTTCTTT. Translated: CASSIQAQIVAEAFF.

The V call is TRBV19, the J call TRBJ1-5, with D possibly TRBD1 on 5 matching bases. Germline CDR1 and CDR2: LNHDA and SQIVND (reference sequence). Trimming pared 8 bases from V and 1 base from J, leaving 18 bases between. The CDR3 has 16 amino acids. In nucleotides, the CDR3 is TGTGCCAGTGGTACAAGGGGCCTCAGGAGCAATCAGCCCCAGCATTTT. The encoded protein is CASGTRGLRSNQPQHF.

This rearrangement joins TRBV7-9 to TRBJ2-3, with unresolved D. CDR3 length: 15 residues. Trimming took 0 bases from V and 5 from J, leaving 12 bases between them. CDR1 is SEHNR, CDR2 FQNEAQ, per germline (reference sequence). This chain's CDR3 is CASSLAALGLDTQYF. CDR3 DNA: TGTGCCAGCAGCTTAGCGGCCCTTGGCCTAGATACGCAGTATTTT.

Concerning this clone itself: The sample carries other DNA sequences with the same CDR3. This chain connects TRBV5-1 to TRBJ1-5; 7 bases map to TRBD1. This CDR3 region has 14 residues. The V gene end was trimmed by 4 bases and the J gene end by 3 bases; junction bases not matched to a gene: 4. Germline loops: CDR1 SGHRS, CDR2 YFSETQ. In nucleotides, the CDR3 is TGCGCCAGCAGCCCGGGACAGAACAATCAGCCCCAGCATTTT. Its protein product is CASSPGQNNQPQHF.

The chain combines TRBV6-1 with TRBJ1-5; maybe TRBD1 (5 bases). The CDR3 runs to 15 residues. Germline CDR1 MNHNS, CDR2 SASEGT. Deletions cut 1 base from V and 6 bases from J, with 13 bases between. This CDR3 reads CASSEVGDTFQPQHF. DNA for the CDR3: TGTGCCAGCAGTGAAGTAGGGGATACTTTTCAGCCCCAGCATTTT.

The V gene is TRBV4-2, the J gene TRBJ2-3, with no clear D. The germline V gene encodes CDR1 LGHNA and CDR2 YNFKEQ. The V gene lost 0 bases and the J gene lost 7 bases, with 8 bases spanning the gap. The CDR3 contains 13 residues. The CDR3 loop is CASSQDRVNTQYF. CDR3 sequence (DNA): TGTGCCAGCAGCCAAGATAGAGTGAATACGCAGTATTTT.

V and J are TRBV18 and TRBJ2-4; 11 bases agree with TRBD1. This CDR3 spans 13 amino acids. The germline V gene encodes CDR1 KGHSH and CDR2 LQKENI. The ends lost 3 bases at V and 8 bases at J; junction bases unmatched: 0. CDR3 DNA: TGTGCCAGCTCACCGGGACAGGGGGACATTCAGTACTTC. Its translation: CASSPGQGDIQYF.

V and J are TRBV7-2 and TRBJ1-1, with D tentatively TRBD1 (6 bases). Trimming took 1 base from V and 7 from J, leaving 10 bases between them. This CDR3 comprises 13 residues. In germline, CDR1 is SGHTA, CDR2 FQGNSA. This chain's CDR3 is CASSLVSGDEAFF. In nucleotides, the CDR3 is TGTGCCAGCAGCTTAGTGTCAGGGGATGAAGCTTTCTTT.

V is TRBV6-1 and J is TRBJ1-2; D unresolved. Trimming cost V 2 bases and J 1 base, with 8 bases left between them. The CDR3 has 14 residues. Germline CDR1 MNHNS, CDR2 SASEGT. CDR3 nucleotide sequence: TGTGCCAGCAGTGAAAAGTACAGTAACTATGGCTACACCTTC. Amino acid sequence: CASSEKYSNYGYTF.

The V and J genes are TRBV10-3 and TRBJ2-2, with 11 bases matching TRBD2. Germline V gene lookup returns CDR1 ENHRY and CDR2 SYGVKD. The J segment lost 1 base and the V segment lost 10 bases, leaving 2 bases of the junction unmatched. CDR3 length equals 14 residues. The CDR3 loop is CATGTSGNTGELFF. CDR3 DNA sequence: TGTGCCACTGGGACTAGCGGGAACACCGGGGAGCTGTTTTTT.

The genes are TRBV6-5 and TRBJ2-7; no clear D. The CDR3 extends over 15 amino acids. Germline CDR1 reads MNHEY; CDR2 reads SVGAGI. Trimming left V 0 bases short and J 3 bases short, with 12 bases between. The CDR3 here is CASSYSLIGGYEQYF. CDR3 DNA: TGTGCCAGCAGTTACTCTCTCATTGGCGGCTACGAGCAGTACTTC.

V is TRBV2 and J is TRBJ2-1, with 8 bases that match TRBD1. The CDR3 runs 15 residues. Trimming took 2 bases from V and 7 from J; bases not matched to a gene: 7. The germline gives CDR1 SNHLY, CDR2 FYNNEI. The CDR3 sequence: CASSELQGVGNEQFF. CDR3 DNA: TGTGCCAGCAGTGAACTACAGGGGGTGGGAAATGAGCAGTTCTTC.

The J gene is TRBJ1-5, the V gene TRBV28; D is undetermined. Germline V gene sequence: CDR1 MDHEN, CDR2 SYDVKM. V lost 5 bases, J lost 2 bases, and 7 bases lay in between. The CDR3 spans 13 residues. The CDR3 DNA follows: TGTGCCAGCAGTGATACGGGCAATCAGCCCCAGCATTTT. Translated: CASSDTGNQPQHF.

The V call is TRBV4-1, the J call TRBJ2-5; D is perhaps TRBD2 (5 bases). The CDR3 length is 15 residues. V was cut by 1 base and J by 5 bases, with 14 bases left in between. Per the germline V gene, CDR1 is MGHRA and CDR2 is YSYEKL. The CDR3 coding sequence is TGCGCCAGCAGCCAAGTCGGACTCTCGGCGGAGACCCAGTACTTC. It is translated as CASSQVGLSAETQYF.

V is TRBV7-6 and J is TRBJ2-3; 11 bases map to TRBD2. Germline trimming cut 3 bases from V and 4 bases from J; bases unmatched to any gene: 3. The CDR3 is made up of 15 amino acids. Germline CDR1 and CDR2: SGHVS and FNYEAQ. The CDR3 nucleotides read TGTGCCAGCAGCTTTAGCGGGGGGGGCCCAGATACGCAGTATTTT. It yields the protein CASSFSGGGPDTQYF. Filled out from reference TRBV7-6 and TRBJ2-3, the complete variable domain reads GAGVSQSPRYKVTKRGQDVALRCDPISGHVSLYWYRQALGQGPEFLTYFNYEAQQDKSGLPNDRFSAERPEGSISTLTIQRTEQRDSAMYRCASSFSGGGPDTQYFGPGTRLTVL.

This clone appeared a few times. This sequence joins TRBV5-6 and TRBJ1-1; D not certain. Germline values: CDR1 SGHDT, CDR2 YYEEEE. The CDR3 runs to 16 residues. V shed 4 bases and J shed 1 base, with 17 bases lying between them. The CDR3 nucleotides are TGTGCCAGCAGCGGATTCGGCGGACTCAGGAACACTGAAGCTTTCTTT. Amino acid sequence: CASSGFGGLRNTEAFF. The variable domain in full, with the rest retrieved from reference TRBV5-6 and TRBJ1-1, is DAGVTQSPTHLIKTRGQQVTLRCSPKSGHDTVSWYQQALGQGPQFIFQYYEEEERQRGNFPDRFSGHQFPNYSSELNVNALLLGDSALYLCASSGFGGLRNTEAFFGQGTRLTVV.

This chain links TRBV28 with TRBJ1-5; a possible D gene is TRBD1 (6 bases). V dropped 4 bases and J dropped 8 bases, with 18 bases sitting between them. Germline V gives CDR1 MDHEN, CDR2 SYDVKM. This CDR3 contains 15 residues. CDR3 loop: CASSSPGQGVEPQHF. The DNA for the CDR3 is TGTGCCAGCAGTTCTCCGGGACAAGGAGTCGAGCCCCAGCATTTT.

V and J are TRBV2 and TRBJ2-5, with D possibly matching TRBD1 (6 bases). This CDR3 region has 14 residues. The V and J ends lost 6 bases and 5 bases respectively, with 16 bases between them. The germline V gene encodes CDR1 SNHLY and CDR2 FYNNEI. In nucleotides, the CDR3 is TGTGCCAGCAGCTCCCAGGGGCGGTCGGAGACCCAGTACTTC. Amino acids: CASSSQGRSETQYF.

The chain employs TRBV11-2 and TRBJ2-3; TRBD2 agrees at 10 bases. Germline assignment: CDR1 SGHAT and CDR2 FQNNGV. The CDR3 is 16 residues long. The V and J ends lost 3 bases and 2 bases, in that order; junction bases with no gene match: 5. CDR3 residues: CASSFASGGLTDTQYF. CDR3 DNA: TGTGCCAGCAGCTTCGCTAGCGGGGGCCTCACAGATACGCAGTATTTT. Based on the CDR3 plus reference TRBV11-2 and TRBJ2-3, the full variable domain is EAGVAQSPRYKIIEKRQSVAFWCNPISGHATLYWYQQILGQGPKLLIQFQNNGVVDDSQLPKDRFSAERLKGVDSTLKIQPAKLEDSAVYLCASSFASGGLTDTQYFGPGTRLTVL.

The chain couples TRBV5-1 to TRBJ2-2, with D unresolved. The CDR3 is 14 residues long. CDR1 is SGHRS, CDR2 YFSETQ, per germline. V was pared by 0 bases and J by 2 bases, with 5 bases between. CDR3 residues: CASSLAVNTGELFF. The CDR3 DNA reads as TGCGCCAGCAGCTTGGCAGTTAACACCGGGGAGCTGTTTTTT.